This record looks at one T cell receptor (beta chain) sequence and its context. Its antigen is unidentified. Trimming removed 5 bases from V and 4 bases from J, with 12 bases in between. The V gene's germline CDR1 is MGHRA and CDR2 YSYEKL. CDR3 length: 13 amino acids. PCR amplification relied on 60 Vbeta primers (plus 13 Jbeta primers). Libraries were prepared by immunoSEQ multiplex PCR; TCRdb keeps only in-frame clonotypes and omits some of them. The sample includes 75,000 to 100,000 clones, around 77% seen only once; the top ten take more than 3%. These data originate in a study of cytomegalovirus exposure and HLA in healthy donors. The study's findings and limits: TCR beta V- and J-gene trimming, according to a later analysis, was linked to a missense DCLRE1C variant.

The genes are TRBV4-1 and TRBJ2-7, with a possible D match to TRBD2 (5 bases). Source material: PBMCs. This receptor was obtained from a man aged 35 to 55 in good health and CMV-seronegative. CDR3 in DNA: TGCGCCAGCAGCGCCAACAGAGGGTACGAGCAGTACTTC. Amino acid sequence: CASSANRGYEQYF.